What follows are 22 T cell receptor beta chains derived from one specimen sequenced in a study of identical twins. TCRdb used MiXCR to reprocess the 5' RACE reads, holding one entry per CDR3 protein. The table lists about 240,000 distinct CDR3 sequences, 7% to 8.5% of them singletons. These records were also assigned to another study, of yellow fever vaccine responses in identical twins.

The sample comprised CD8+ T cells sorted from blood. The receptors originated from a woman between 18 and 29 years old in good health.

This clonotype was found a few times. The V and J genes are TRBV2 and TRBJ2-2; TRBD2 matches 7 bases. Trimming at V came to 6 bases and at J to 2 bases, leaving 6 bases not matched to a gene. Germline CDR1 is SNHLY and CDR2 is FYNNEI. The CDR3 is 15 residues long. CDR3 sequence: CASSQLAPNTGELFF. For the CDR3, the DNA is TGTGCCAGCAGCCAACTAGCGCCAAACACCGGGGAGCTGTTTTTT.

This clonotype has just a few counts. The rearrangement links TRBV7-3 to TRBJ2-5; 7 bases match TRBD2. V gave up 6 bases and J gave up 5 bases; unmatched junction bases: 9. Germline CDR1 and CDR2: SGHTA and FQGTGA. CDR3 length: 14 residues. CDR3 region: CASRDYGGSETQYF. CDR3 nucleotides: TGTGCCAGCAGGGACTATGGCGGGAGTGAGACCCAGTACTTC. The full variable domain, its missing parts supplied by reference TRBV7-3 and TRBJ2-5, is GAGVSQTPSNKVTEKGKYVELRCDPISGHTALYWYRQSLGQGPEFLIYFQGTGAADDSGLPNDRFFAVRPEGSVSTLKIQRTERGDSAVYLCASRDYGGSETQYFGPGTRLLVL.

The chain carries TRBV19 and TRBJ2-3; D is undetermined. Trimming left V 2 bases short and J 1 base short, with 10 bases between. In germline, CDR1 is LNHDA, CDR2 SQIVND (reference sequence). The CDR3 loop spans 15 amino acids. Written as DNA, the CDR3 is TGTGCCAGTAGTATAAAAACGACCGGCACAGATACGCAGTATTTT. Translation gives CASSIKTTGTDTQYF.

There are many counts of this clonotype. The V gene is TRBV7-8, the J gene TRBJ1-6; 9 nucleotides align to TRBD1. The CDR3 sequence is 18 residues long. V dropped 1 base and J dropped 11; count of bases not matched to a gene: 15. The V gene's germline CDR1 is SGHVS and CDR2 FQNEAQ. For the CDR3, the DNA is TGTGCCAGCAGCTTAGGCAGAAATCCGGGACAGGGCAGTCCACCCCTCCACTTT. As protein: CASSLGRNPGQGSPPLHF.

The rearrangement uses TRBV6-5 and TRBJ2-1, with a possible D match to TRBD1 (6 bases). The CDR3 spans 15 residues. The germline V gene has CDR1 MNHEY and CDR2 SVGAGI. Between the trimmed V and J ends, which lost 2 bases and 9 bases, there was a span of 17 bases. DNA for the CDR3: TGTGCCAGCAGTTACGAACAGGGCGGTATCGGTGAGCAGTTCTTC. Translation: CASSYEQGGIGEQFF.

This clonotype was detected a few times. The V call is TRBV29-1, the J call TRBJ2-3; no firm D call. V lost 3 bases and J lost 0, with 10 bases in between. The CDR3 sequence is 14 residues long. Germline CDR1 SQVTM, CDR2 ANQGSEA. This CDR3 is CSVEAGDSTDTQYF. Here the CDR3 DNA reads TGCAGCGTTGAGGCTGGGGATAGCACAGATACGCAGTATTTT.

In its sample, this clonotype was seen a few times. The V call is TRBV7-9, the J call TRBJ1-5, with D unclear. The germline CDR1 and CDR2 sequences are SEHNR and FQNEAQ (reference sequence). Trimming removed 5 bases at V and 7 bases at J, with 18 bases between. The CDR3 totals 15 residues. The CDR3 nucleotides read TGTGCCAGCAGCCGGAAGACCCGACGAGGGCAGCCCCAGCATTTT. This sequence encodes CASSRKTRRGQPQHF. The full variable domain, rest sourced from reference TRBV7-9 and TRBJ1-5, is DTGVSQNPRHKITKRGQNVTFRCDPISEHNRLYWYRQTLGQGPEFLTYFQNEAQLEKSRLLSDRFSAERPKGSFSTLEIQRTEQGDSAMYLCASSRKTRRGQPQHFGDGTRLSIL.

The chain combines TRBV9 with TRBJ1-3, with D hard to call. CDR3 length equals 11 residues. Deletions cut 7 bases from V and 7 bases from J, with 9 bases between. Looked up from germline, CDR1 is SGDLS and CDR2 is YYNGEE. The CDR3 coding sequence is TGTGCCAGCGGACCCTCGAACACCATATATTTT. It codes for CASGPSNTIYF. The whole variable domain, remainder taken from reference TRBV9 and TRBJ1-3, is DSGVTQTPKHLITATGQRVTLRCSPRSGDLSVYWYQQSLDQGLQFLIQYYNGEERAKGNILERFSAQQFPDLHSELNLSSLELGDSALYFCASGPSNTIYFGEGSWLTVV.

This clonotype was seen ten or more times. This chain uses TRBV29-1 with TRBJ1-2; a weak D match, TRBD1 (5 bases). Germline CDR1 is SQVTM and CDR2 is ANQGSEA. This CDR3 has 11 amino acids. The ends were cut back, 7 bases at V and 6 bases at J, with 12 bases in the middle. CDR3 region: CSGWVGDGYTF. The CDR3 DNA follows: TGCAGCGGTTGGGTAGGGGATGGCTACACCTTC.

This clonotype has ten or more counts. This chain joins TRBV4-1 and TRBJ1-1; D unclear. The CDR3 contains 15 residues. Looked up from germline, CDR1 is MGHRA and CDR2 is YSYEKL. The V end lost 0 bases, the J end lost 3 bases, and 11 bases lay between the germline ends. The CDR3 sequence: CASSQDELLDTEAFF. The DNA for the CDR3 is TGCGCCAGCAGCCAAGACGAACTGCTGGACACTGAAGCTTTCTTT.

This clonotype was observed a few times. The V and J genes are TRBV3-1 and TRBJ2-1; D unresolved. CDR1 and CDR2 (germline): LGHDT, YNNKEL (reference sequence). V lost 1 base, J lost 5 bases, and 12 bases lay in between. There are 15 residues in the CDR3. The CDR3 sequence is CASSQVEGLDNEQFF. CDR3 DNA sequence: TGTGCCAGCAGCCAAGTCGAAGGGCTCGACAATGAGCAGTTCTTC.

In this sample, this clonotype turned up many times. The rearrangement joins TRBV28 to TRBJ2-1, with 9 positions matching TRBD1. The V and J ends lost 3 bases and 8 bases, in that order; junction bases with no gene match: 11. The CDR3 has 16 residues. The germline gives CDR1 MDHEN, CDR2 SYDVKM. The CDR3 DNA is TGTGCCAGCAGTTTGGTCGGGACAGGGCGAGTCCATGAGCAGTTCTTC. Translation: CASSLVGTGRVHEQFF.

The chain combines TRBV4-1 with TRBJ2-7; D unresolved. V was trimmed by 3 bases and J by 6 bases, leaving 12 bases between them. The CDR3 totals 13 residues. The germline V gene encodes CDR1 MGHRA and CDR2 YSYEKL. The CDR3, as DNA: TGCGCCAGCAGCCACTCCATAGCTGGCGAGCAGTACTTC. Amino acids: CASSHSIAGEQYF.

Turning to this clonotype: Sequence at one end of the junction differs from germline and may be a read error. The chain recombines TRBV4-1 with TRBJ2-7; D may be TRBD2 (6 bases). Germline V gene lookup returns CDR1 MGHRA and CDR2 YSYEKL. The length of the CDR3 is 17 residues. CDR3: CASSLQTGRGLSYEQHF. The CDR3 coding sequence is TGCGCCAGCAGCCTACAGACTGGGCGGGGATTGAGCTACGAGCAGCACTTC.

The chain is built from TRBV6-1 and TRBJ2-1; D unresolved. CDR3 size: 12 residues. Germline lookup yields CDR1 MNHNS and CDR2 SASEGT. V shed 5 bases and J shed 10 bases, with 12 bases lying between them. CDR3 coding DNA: TGTGCCAGCAGTAATTCTGGGGTGGAGCAGTTCTTC. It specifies CASSNSGVEQFF.

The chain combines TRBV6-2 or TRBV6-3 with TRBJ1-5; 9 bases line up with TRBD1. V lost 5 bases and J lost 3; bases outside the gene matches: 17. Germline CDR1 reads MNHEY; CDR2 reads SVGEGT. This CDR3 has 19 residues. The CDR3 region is CASSTEPGTGRFDNQPQHF. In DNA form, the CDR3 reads TGTGCCAGCAGTACCGAACCCGGGACAGGGAGATTCGACAATCAGCCCCAGCATTTT.

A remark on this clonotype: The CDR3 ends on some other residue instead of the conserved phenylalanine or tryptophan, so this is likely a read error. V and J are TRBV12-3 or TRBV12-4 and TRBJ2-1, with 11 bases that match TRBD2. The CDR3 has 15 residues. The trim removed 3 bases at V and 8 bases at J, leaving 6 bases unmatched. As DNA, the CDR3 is TGTGCCAGCAGTTTTTTAACTAGCGGGAGCGATGAGCAGTTCTCC. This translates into CASSFLTSGSDEQFS.

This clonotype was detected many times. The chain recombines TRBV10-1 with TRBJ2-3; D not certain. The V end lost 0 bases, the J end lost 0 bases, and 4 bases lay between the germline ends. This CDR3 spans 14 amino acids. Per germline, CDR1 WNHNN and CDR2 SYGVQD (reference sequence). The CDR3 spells CASSESRSTDTQYF. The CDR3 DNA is TGCGCCAGCAGTGAGTCGAGAAGCACAGATACGCAGTATTTT.

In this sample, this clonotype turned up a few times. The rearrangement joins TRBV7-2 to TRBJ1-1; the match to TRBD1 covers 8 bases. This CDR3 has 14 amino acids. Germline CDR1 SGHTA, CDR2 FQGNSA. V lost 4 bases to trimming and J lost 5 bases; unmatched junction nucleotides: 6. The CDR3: CASSSNHRGTEAFF. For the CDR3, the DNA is TGTGCCAGCAGCTCAAACCACAGGGGGACTGAAGCTTTCTTT.

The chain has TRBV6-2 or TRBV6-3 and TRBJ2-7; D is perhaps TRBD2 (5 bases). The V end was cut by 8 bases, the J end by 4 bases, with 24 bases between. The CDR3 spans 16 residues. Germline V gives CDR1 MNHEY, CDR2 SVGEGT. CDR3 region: CASRPFPQVSGYEQYF. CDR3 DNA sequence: TGTGCCAGCCGACCCTTTCCTCAGGTTTCGGGATACGAGCAGTACTTC.

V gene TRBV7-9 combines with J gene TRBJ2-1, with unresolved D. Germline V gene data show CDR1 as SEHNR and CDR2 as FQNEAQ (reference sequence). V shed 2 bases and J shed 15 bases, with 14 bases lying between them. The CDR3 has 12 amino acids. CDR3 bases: TGTGCCAGCAGCTTATGGGTGGGGAATCTGTTCTTC. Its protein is CASSLWVGNLFF.

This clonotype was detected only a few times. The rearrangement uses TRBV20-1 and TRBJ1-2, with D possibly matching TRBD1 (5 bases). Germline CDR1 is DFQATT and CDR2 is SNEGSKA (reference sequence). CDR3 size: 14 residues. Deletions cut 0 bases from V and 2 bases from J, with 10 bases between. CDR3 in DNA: TGCAGTGCTAGAGAGGTCAGGGAGAACTATGGCTACACCTTC. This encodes CSAREVRENYGYTF.